This entry lists 19 T cell receptor beta chains sequenced from one sample in a study of OX40 agonist ivuxolimab in advanced cancers. The data were produced by immunoSEQ multiplex PCR, yet TCRdb's version contains in-frame clones alone and is incomplete. In the table there are some 18,000 clones, roughly 88% of which are singletons. Sequencing used CD4+ or CD8+ T cells sorted from blood, obtained in a trial of the OX40 agonist ivuxolimab. These receptors came from an adult with an advanced solid tumor such as melanoma, head and neck, liver or kidney cancer.

This chain connects TRBV19 to TRBJ2-7, with D perhaps assigned TRBD1 or TRBD2 (5 bases each). Looked up from germline, CDR1 is LNHDA and CDR2 is SQIVND (reference sequence). The CDR3 extends over 11 amino acids. V shed 3 bases and J shed 5 bases, with 5 bases lying between them. This CDR3 is CASSMGDEQYF. Written as DNA, the CDR3 is TGTGCCAGTAGTATGGGGGACGAGCAGTACTTC.

The chain carries TRBV2 and TRBJ2-6; D is ambiguous. V lost 1 base and J 0 bases, leaving 10 bases between the germline ends. Germline V gene data show CDR1 as SNHLY and CDR2 as FYNNEI. The CDR3 has 17 residues. CDR3 sequence (DNA): TGTGCCAGCAGTGAAGTGGACCCCGGCTCTGGGGCCAACGTCCTGACTTTC. Translated: CASSEVDPGSGANVLTF.

The rearrangement uses TRBV28 and TRBJ2-5; 10 nucleotides align to TRBD1. V lost 5 bases to trimming and J lost 5 bases; unmatched junction nucleotides: 14. This CDR3 has 17 residues. Per germline, CDR1 MDHEN and CDR2 SYDVKM. The CDR3 DNA reads TGTGCCAGCAGTCCACAGGTCGACAGGGGGCGCGGGGAGACCCAGTACTTC. Its translation: CASSPQVDRGRGETQYF.

Points on this clone: This sample also contains other DNA sequences that code for the same CDR3. The chain couples TRBV7-9 to TRBJ2-7, with D perhaps matching TRBD2 (6 bases). This CDR3 comprises 14 residues. Germline CDR1 is SEHNR and CDR2 is FQNEAQ (reference sequence). Trimming pared 1 base from V and 5 bases from J, leaving 12 bases between. CDR3 loop: CASSLVGGPNEQYF. The CDR3 DNA sequence: TGTGCCAGCAGCTTAGTCGGGGGTCCCAACGAGCAGTACTTC.

This chain uses TRBV19 with TRBJ2-3, with D possibly called TRBD1 or TRBD2 (5 bases each). Trimming removed 5 bases from V and 5 bases from J, with 11 bases in between. Germline CDR1 LNHDA, CDR2 SQIVND (reference sequence). This CDR3 has 13 amino acids. The CDR3 nucleotides read TGTGCCAGTAGTGGGGGTCAATTAGATACGCAGTATTTT. Translation: CASSGGQLDTQYF.

The rearrangement uses TRBV19 and TRBJ2-3, with 7 bases that match TRBD2. Germline V gives CDR1 LNHDA, CDR2 SQIVND (reference sequence). This CDR3 comprises 15 residues. Unmatched junction bases numbered 13, after V lost 9 bases and J lost 4 bases. The CDR3 bases are TGTGCCAGCAATATGAACAGCGGGAATCCAGATACGCAGTATTTT. Translating gives CASNMNSGNPDTQYF.

This clone was seen once. The chain has TRBV27 and TRBJ2-7, with D possibly being TRBD2 (6 bases). The germline CDR1 and CDR2 sequences are MNHEY and SMNVEV (reference sequence). The V gene lost 4 bases and the J gene lost 1 base, with 14 bases spanning the gap. CDR3 length: 15 residues. The chain's CDR3 is CASSSEGTLSYEQYF. The CDR3, as DNA: TGTGCCAGCAGTTCGGAGGGGACCCTATCCTACGAGCAGTACTTC.

This clone was found once. The rearrangement joins TRBV7-9 to TRBJ2-6; D ambiguous. The germline V and J ends were trimmed by 1 base and 0 bases, with 7 bases remaining between them. Germline CDR1 is SEHNR and CDR2 is FQNEAQ (reference sequence). The CDR3 is 16 residues long. The CDR3 DNA is TGTGCCAGCAGCTTAGATCGGAGCTCTGGGGCCAACGTCCTGACTTTC. Amino acid sequence: CASSLDRSSGANVLTF.

V and J are TRBV4-3 and TRBJ1-6; 7 nucleotides line up with TRBD1. The CDR3 contains 15 residues. Germline V lookup: CDR1 LGHNA, CDR2 YSLEER. Trimming at V came to 1 base and at J to 8 bases, leaving 5 bases not matched to a gene. The CDR3 loop reads CASSQARGPDSPLHF. The CDR3 bases are TGCGCCAGCAGCCAAGCGAGGGGGCCTGATTCACCCCTCCACTTT.

The gene calls are TRBV27 and TRBJ2-3; weak D call: TRBD1 (6 bases). V lost 4 bases, J lost 4 bases, and 12 bases lay in between. Germline CDR1 and CDR2: MNHEY and SMNVEV (reference sequence). This CDR3 is 14 amino acids long. The CDR3 region is CASSSWTEPDTQYF. CDR3 DNA sequence: TGTGCCAGCAGTTCATGGACAGAACCAGATACGCAGTATTTT.

This chain joins TRBV10-3 and TRBJ1-4; D not resolved. V shed 4 bases and J shed 8 bases, with 8 bases lying between them. The CDR3 runs 12 residues. Germline CDR1 ENHRY, CDR2 SYGVKD. The CDR3 here is CAISAGAEKLFF. In DNA form, the CDR3 reads TGTGCCATCAGTGCGGGAGCCGAAAAACTGTTTTTT.

The chain joins TRBV7-9 to TRBJ2-5; TRBD1 matches 7 bases. This CDR3 contains 16 residues. V was clipped by 3 bases and J by 5 bases; unmatched bases: 12. Germline CDR1 reads SEHNR; CDR2 reads FQNEAQ (reference sequence). In DNA, the CDR3 is TGTGCCAGCAGCTTGTACTCGACAGGGATCGTGGAGACCCAGTACTTC. This codes for CASSLYSTGIVETQYF.

V usage is TRBV18 and J usage is TRBJ2-7, with 11 positions matching TRBD1. V was pared by 3 bases and J by 0 bases, with 4 bases of the junction left unmatched. Germline V lookup: CDR1 KGHSH, CDR2 LQKENI. The CDR3 has 16 residues. The CDR3 DNA sequence: TGTGCCAGCTCACCCCGGGACAGGGGGAGCTCCTACGAGCAGTACTTC. Encoded protein: CASSPRDRGSSYEQYF.

The chain is built from TRBV6-1 and TRBJ2-7; D uncertain. This CDR3 spans 11 amino acids. V gave up 10 bases and J gave up 0 bases, with 7 bases separating them. Germline-derived CDR1 and CDR2 are MNHNS and SASEGT. The CDR3 sequence is CATHPSYEQYF. Written as DNA, the CDR3 is TGTGCCACACATCCCTCCTACGAGCAGTACTTC.

V and J are TRBV29-1 and TRBJ2-3, with 9 bases matching TRBD2. Germline loops: CDR1 SQVTM, CDR2 ANQGSEA. V lost 0 bases, J lost 2 bases, and 6 bases stayed unmatched. CDR3 length: 16 amino acids. The CDR3 DNA reads as TGCAGCGTTGAAGAATACGGCGGGAGGGACACAGATACGCAGTATTTT. As protein: CSVEEYGGRDTDTQYF.

This clone was counted a few times. This rearrangement joins TRBV19 to TRBJ2-1; 10 bases map to TRBD2. Germline V CDR1 and CDR2: LNHDA, SQIVND (reference sequence). The J segment lost 3 bases and the V segment lost 3 bases, leaving 2 bases of the junction unmatched. This CDR3 comprises 15 residues. This chain's CDR3 is CASSIGLADYNEQFF. The CDR3 DNA reads TGTGCCAGTAGTATTGGACTAGCGGACTACAATGAGCAGTTCTTC. Combining the CDR3 with reference TRBV19 and TRBJ2-1 gives the whole variable domain DGGITQSPKYLFRKEGQNVTLSCEQNLNHDAMYWYRQDPGQGLRLIYYSQIVNDFQKGDIAEGYSVSREKKESFPLTVTSAQKNPTAFYLCASSIGLADYNEQFFGPGTRLTVL.

The chain is built from TRBV5-1 and TRBJ2-3; 8 bases map to TRBD1. There are 13 residues in the CDR3. Losses at the gene ends were 3 bases for V and 4 bases for J; bases not matched to a gene: 1. Germline V lookup: CDR1 SGHRS, CDR2 YFSETQ. CDR3 coding DNA: TGCGCCAGCAGCTGGACAGGGTCAGATACGCAGTATTTT. Residues: CASSWTGSDTQYF.

The chain combines TRBV7-6 with TRBJ2-7, with 9 bases that match TRBD2. The CDR3 totals 14 residues. The ends lost 5 bases at V and 2 bases at J; junction bases unmatched: 4. Germline V lookup: CDR1 SGHVS, CDR2 FNYEAQ. The CDR3 region has the DNA TGTGCCAGCAGCGGGAGCGGGAGGACCTACGAGCAGTACTTC. Protein: CASSGSGRTYEQYF.

The V gene is TRBV4-1, the J gene TRBJ2-7; 13 bases align to TRBD2. Trimming cost V 8 bases and J 10 bases; bases outside gene matches: 5. Germline CDR1 is MGHRA and CDR2 is YSYEKL. The CDR3 is 12 amino acids. The DNA of the CDR3 is TGCGCCAGCGCCGGGACTAGCGGGAAACAGTACTTC. Translation gives CASAGTSGKQYF.